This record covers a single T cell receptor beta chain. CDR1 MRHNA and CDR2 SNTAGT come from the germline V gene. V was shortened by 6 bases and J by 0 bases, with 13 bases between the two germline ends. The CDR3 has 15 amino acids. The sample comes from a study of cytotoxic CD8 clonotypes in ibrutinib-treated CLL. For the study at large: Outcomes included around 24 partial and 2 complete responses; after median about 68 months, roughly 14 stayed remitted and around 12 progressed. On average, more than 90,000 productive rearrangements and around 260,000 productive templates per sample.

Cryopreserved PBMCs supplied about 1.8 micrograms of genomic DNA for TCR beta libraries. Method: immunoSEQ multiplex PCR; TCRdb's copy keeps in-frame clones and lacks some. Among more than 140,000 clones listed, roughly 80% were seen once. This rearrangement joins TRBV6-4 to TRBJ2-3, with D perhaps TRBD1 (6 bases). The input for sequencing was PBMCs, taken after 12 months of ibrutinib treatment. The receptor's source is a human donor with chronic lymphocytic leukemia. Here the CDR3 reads CASRKTGASTDTQYF. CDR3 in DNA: TGTGCCAGCAGAAAGACAGGAGCTAGCACAGATACGCAGTATTTT.